A single sample gave rise to the 3 T cell receptor beta chains below, sequenced in a study of cytomegalovirus exposure and HLA in healthy donors. The PCR ran on 60 Vbeta and 13 Jbeta primers. This table comes from immunoSEQ multiplex PCR, and its TCRdb copy is limited to in-frame clones, with some not included. The sample contains some 120,000 clones, about 80% of which appear only once. Sequencing was carried out using PBMCs. The receptors stem from a woman aged 40 to 50 in good health and CMV-seropositive.

The chain links TRBV27 to TRBJ1-3; D call uncertain. Trimming left V 5 bases short and J 5 bases short, with 16 bases between. Germline CDR1 and CDR2: MNHEY and SMNVEV (reference sequence). The CDR3 has 15 amino acids. The CDR3 sequence: CASSPSRGGRNTIYF. For the CDR3, the DNA is TGTGCCAGCAGTCCCAGCCGGGGAGGCCGAAACACCATATATTTT.

The chain combines TRBV11-3 with TRBJ2-7; weak D call: TRBD1 (5 bases). Germline loops: CDR1 SGHNT, CDR2 YENEEA. The CDR3 has 12 amino acids. V lost 6 bases to trimming and J lost 3 bases, with 9 bases between them. The CDR3: CASSPDSYEQYF. CDR3 sequence (DNA): TGTGCCAGCAGTCCCGACAGCTACGAGCAGTACTTC.

The V call is TRBV7-2, the J call TRBJ2-3, with 7 bases identical to TRBD2. V was pared by 6 bases and J by 2 bases, with 17 bases of the junction left unmatched. The CDR3 consists of 18 residues. Germline assignment: CDR1 SGHTA and CDR2 FQGNSA. CDR3 sequence: CASRKALGGGPVTDTQYF. The CDR3 DNA follows: TGTGCCAGCAGGAAGGCATTGGGGGGAGGGCCCGTCACAGATACGCAGTATTTT.